The TCR beta chain described here comes from a study of T cells after posttransplantation cyclophosphamide. General study findings and limits: TRB overlap between skin or GI tissue T cells and blood was limited. Later blood repertoires were often dominated by clones from the donor CD8+ memory compartment.

Cyclophosphamide on days +3 and +4 followed busulfan-fludarabine conditioning and a marrow graft. The data were produced by immunoSEQ multiplex PCR, yet TCRdb's version contains in-frame clones alone and is incomplete. This sample comprises about 3,200 clones, none seen once only. This clone counts as large. No antigen is known for it. Germline assignment: CDR1 SEHNR and CDR2 FQNEAQ (reference sequence). V dropped 5 bases and J dropped 7; count of bases not matched to a gene: 11. CDR3 length: 15 amino acids. The sample consisted of PBMCs, taken after allogeneic stem cell transplant with posttransplant cyclophosphamide. The V gene is TRBV7-9, the J gene TRBJ1-5; TRBD1 agrees at 7 bases. This receptor was identified in a female patient aged 60 or older who received an allogeneic stem cell transplant from a related donor and was CMV-positive. Some T cells may be provided by the graft donor. The CDR3 DNA follows: TGTGCCAGCAGCGAAGAGGGGGCGCCGCAACAGCCCCAGCATTTT. This sequence encodes CASSEEGAPQQPQHF. The full variable domain, with the rest looked up from reference TRBV7-9 and TRBJ1-5, is DTGVSQNPRHKITKRGQNVTFRCDPISEHNRLYWYRQTLGQGPEFLTYFQNEAQLEKSRLLSDRFSAERPKGSFSTLEIQRTEQGDSAMYLCASSEEGAPQQPQHFGDGTRLSIL.